The 30 T cell receptor beta chains given below trace back to one sample, sequenced in a study of T cells after yellow fever vaccination. TCRdb itself ran the 5' RACE reads through MiXCR, one entry per CDR3 protein. In the table there are under 300,000 distinct CDR3 sequences, 6.9% of which are singletons. The starting material was CD4+ T cells sorted from PBMCs, obtained 15 days after the yellow fever booster vaccination. The receptors originated from a man aged 30 to 45 who received the YFV17D yellow fever vaccine.

The V and J genes are TRBV10-3 and TRBJ2-1; 8 bases align to TRBD2. The CDR3 has 15 amino acids. V lost 6 bases and J lost 8; bases outside the gene matches: 12. The germline CDR1 and CDR2 sequences are ENHRY and SYGVKD. CDR3 DNA sequence: TGTGCCATCAGGGAGAGCGGGAGTTATGGGGATGAGCAGTTCTTC. It specifies CAIRESGSYGDEQFF.

The gene calls are TRBV7-9 and TRBJ2-7, with D perhaps matching TRBD1 (6 bases). Per the germline V gene, CDR1 is SEHNR and CDR2 is FQNEAQ (reference sequence). This CDR3 comprises 13 residues. V was cut by 4 bases and J by 3 bases, with 10 bases left in between. CDR3 DNA: TGTGCCAGCAGCTGGACACAGGGCTACGAGCAGTACTTC. Its protein product is CASSWTQGYEQYF.

This clonotype was detected ten times or more. V and J are TRBV19 and TRBJ2-1, with 8 positions matching TRBD2. Germline CDR1 and CDR2: LNHDA and SQIVND (reference sequence). The CDR3 sequence is 16 residues long. J lost 6 bases, V lost 6 bases, and 13 bases had no gene match. The CDR3 sequence: CASRDGPGTSSNEQFF. The CDR3 bases are TGTGCCAGTAGGGATGGGCCCGGGACTAGTAGCAATGAGCAGTTCTTC. Full variable domain (remainder filled in from reference TRBV19 and TRBJ2-1): DGGITQSPKYLFRKEGQNVTLSCEQNLNHDAMYWYRQDPGQGLRLIYYSQIVNDFQKGDIAEGYSVSREKKESFPLTVTSAQKNPTAFYLCASRDGPGTSSNEQFFGPGTRLTVL.

This chain links TRBV12-3 or TRBV12-4 with TRBJ2-7; a weak D match, TRBD2 (6 bases). The V gene lost 1 base and the J gene lost 5 bases, with 12 bases spanning the gap. The CDR3 sequence is 14 residues long. DNA of the CDR3: TGTGCCAGCAGTTTAGGGGCTAGCGTCCACGAGCAGTACTTC. Its translation is CASSLGASVHEQYF.

This clonotype was seen ten or more times. J is TRBJ2-1 and V is TRBV10-2, with D hard to call. The length of the CDR3 is 11 residues. CDR1 and CDR2 from the germline V gene are WSHSY and SAAADI. Trimming took off 4 bases at V and 7 bases at J, with 5 bases between the two ends. CDR3 in DNA: TGCGCCAGCAGTGCCCCAAATGAGCAGTTCTTC. Protein: CASSAPNEQFF.

This clonotype turned up a few times. The CDR3 sequence is CSVDGGDRSYGYTF. DNA of the CDR3: TGCAGCGTTGACGGGGGGGACAGGAGCTATGGCTACACCTTC. The rearrangement links TRBV29-1 to TRBJ1-2, with 8 nucleotides matching TRBD1. The CDR3 covers 14 residues. Germline V gene lookup returns CDR1 SQVTM and CDR2 ANQGSEA. V dropped 3 bases and J dropped 4; count of bases not matched to a gene: 7.

In its sample, this clonotype was seen a few times. The chain joins TRBV12-3 or TRBV12-4 to TRBJ2-3; TRBD2 matches at 7 bases. There are 15 residues in the CDR3. Unmatched junction bases numbered 8, after V lost 6 bases and J lost 2 bases. The CDR3 is CASSKAGTTTDTQYF. CDR3 DNA: TGTGCCAGCAGCAAAGCCGGGACTACCACAGATACGCAGTATTTT.

This clonotype showed up many times. V and J are TRBV18 and TRBJ2-7; TRBD1 matches at 7 bases. From germline, CDR1 is KGHSH and CDR2 LQKENI. J was trimmed by 6 bases and V by 1 base; bases with no gene match: 9. The CDR3 contains 15 residues. The CDR3 DNA reads TGTGCCAGCTCACCACTGGAGACAGGGATTGGCGAGCAGTACTTC. This sequence encodes CASSPLETGIGEQYF.

This clonotype was recorded a few times. The chain carries TRBV19 and TRBJ2-2; D remains unclear. The CDR3 contains 10 residues. Per germline, CDR1 LNHDA and CDR2 SQIVND (reference sequence). The CDR3 nucleotides are TGTGGGGGGAACACCGGGGAGCTGTTTTTT. Its protein product is CGGNTGELFF.

The chain carries TRBV14 and TRBJ2-7; 9 bases are a match to TRBD1. The CDR3 consists of 15 residues. In germline, CDR1 is SGHDN, CDR2 FVKESK. Trimming took 5 bases from V and 7 from J; bases not matched to a gene: 12. CDR3 sequence (DNA): TGTGCCAGCAGCAGACGGACAGGGGTTGCCTCTGAGCAGTACTTC. Residues: CASSRRTGVASEQYF.

This clonotype has just a few counts. The chain joins TRBV5-1 to TRBJ2-3; a weak D match, TRBD1 (6 bases). There are 13 residues in the CDR3. Germline values: CDR1 SGHRS, CDR2 YFSETQ. V shed 2 bases and J shed 4 bases, with 8 bases lying between them. CDR3 sequence reads: CASSFEGADTQYF. The CDR3 nucleotides are TGCGCCAGCAGCTTTGAGGGGGCAGATACGCAGTATTTT. Using reference TRBV5-1 and TRBJ2-3 for the parts outside the CDR3, the full variable domain is KAGVTQTPRYLIKTRGQQVTLSCSPISGHRSVSWYQQTPGQGLQFLFEYFSETQRNKGNFPGRFSGRQFSNSRSEMNVSTLELGDSALYLCASSFEGADTQYFGPGTRLTVL.

Many counts were recorded for this clonotype. V usage is TRBV5-1 and J usage is TRBJ2-3; tentative D call: TRBD1 (6 bases). Germline CDR1 SGHRS, CDR2 YFSETQ. The ends were cut back, 3 bases at V and 2 bases at J, with 13 bases in the middle. The CDR3 is 15 amino acids. CDR3 DNA: TGCGCCAGCAGCTACTACCGGGACAACACAGATACGCAGTATTTT. Protein sequence: CASSYYRDNTDTQYF. Full variable domain (rest looked up from reference TRBV5-1 and TRBJ2-3): KAGVTQTPRYLIKTRGQQVTLSCSPISGHRSVSWYQQTPGQGLQFLFEYFSETQRNKGNFPGRFSGRQFSNSRSEMNVSTLELGDSALYLCASSYYRDNTDTQYFGPGTRLTVL.

This clonotype was seen only a few times. The rearrangement uses TRBV11-2 and TRBJ2-2; D might be TRBD1 (6 bases). CDR1 and CDR2 (germline): SGHAT, FQNNGV. The length of the CDR3 is 20 residues. Deletions cut 1 base from V and 5 bases from J, with 26 bases between. The CDR3 bases are TGTGCCAGCAGCTTAGTACAGGGTTCTGGTAGAACGGTTCGAACCGGGGAGCTGTTTTTT. Residues: CASSLVQGSGRTVRTGELFF.

This clonotype was picked up a small number of times. The chain couples TRBV6-5 to TRBJ1-1, with D hard to call. The V gene's germline CDR1 is MNHEY and CDR2 SVGAGI. CDR3 length: 15 residues. Trimming shortened V by 3 bases and J by 9 bases, and 20 bases separated the two germline ends. CDR3 protein: CASSYSFGSGSQAFF. CDR3 in DNA: TGTGCCAGCAGTTATAGTTTTGGCTCCGGGAGCCAAGCTTTCTTT.

This clonotype occurred a few times. The chain has TRBV7-8 and TRBJ1-6; weak D call: TRBD1 (6 bases). The CDR3 is 14 residues long. The V gene's germline CDR1 is SGHVS and CDR2 FQNEAQ. V gave up 2 bases and J gave up 10 bases, with 12 bases separating them. The DNA of the CDR3 is TGTGCCAGCAGCTTATGGGACAAATTATCACCCCTCCACTTT. Translated: CASSLWDKLSPLHF.

This clonotype was seen more than once but under ten times. A much larger clonotype is one base distant, so this may be a read error. The chain uses TRBV11-2 and TRBJ2-5; a weak D match, TRBD1 (5 bases). The CDR3 is 13 residues long. Germline-derived CDR1 and CDR2 are SGHAT and FQNNGV. The V end was cut by 3 bases, the J end by 3 bases, with 8 bases between. The CDR3 sequence is CASSFPGKETQYF. In DNA form, the CDR3 reads TGTGCCAGCAGCTTCCCAGGGAAAGAGACCCAGTACTTC.

This clonotype was detected a few times. The chain has TRBV30 and TRBJ1-1; 9 bases map to TRBD1. The germline V gene has CDR1 GTSNPN and CDR2 SVGIG (reference sequence). V gave up 3 bases and J gave up 1 base; unmatched junction bases: 9. CDR3 length equals 16 residues. CDR3 protein: CAWRPTGGLRNTEAFF. CDR3 nucleotides: TGTGCCTGGAGGCCGACAGGGGGATTAAGGAACACTGAAGCTTTCTTT.

This clonotype was seen ten or more times. V gene TRBV28 combines with J gene TRBJ2-2, with D perhaps TRBD1 or TRBD2 (5 bases each). Germline V gives CDR1 MDHEN, CDR2 SYDVKM. V lost 3 bases and J 6 bases, leaving 14 bases between the germline ends. The CDR3 contains 15 residues. The CDR3 nucleotides are TGTGCCAGCAGTTTTGTCGGGGCATTGTCCGGGGAGCTGTTTTTT. Encoded protein: CASSFVGALSGELFF.

This clonotype came up many times. The rearrangement joins TRBV20-1 to TRBJ2-5, with 8 bases aligning to TRBD2. CDR1 is DFQATT, CDR2 SNEGSKA, per germline (reference sequence). The CDR3 length is 15 residues. The junction had 13 bases not matched to a gene; V was cut back by 6 bases and J by 4 bases. CDR3 protein: CSASRAGDARETQYF. The CDR3 DNA is TGCAGTGCCTCTCGAGCGGGGGACGCAAGAGAGACCCAGTACTTC.

The sample holds a few counts of this clonotype. The chain employs TRBV9 and TRBJ2-6; 7 bases are a match to TRBD1. With 0 bases clipped from V and 4 bases from J, the junction kept 4 bases outside the gene matches. CDR1 and CDR2 from the germline V gene are SGDLS and YYNGEE. This CDR3 has 16 amino acids. CDR3: CASSVATGSGANVLTF. CDR3 sequence (DNA): TGTGCCAGCAGCGTAGCGACAGGGAGCGGGGCCAACGTCCTGACTTTC.

The chain is built from TRBV5-1 and TRBJ1-4; TRBD1 is a possible D gene (6 bases). The V end lost 3 bases, the J end lost 8 bases, and 11 bases lay between the germline ends. The CDR3 sequence is 13 residues long. Germline CDR1 is SGHRS and CDR2 is YFSETQ. CDR3 protein: CASSSTGREKLFF. For the CDR3, the DNA is TGCGCCAGCAGCTCGACAGGAAGGGAAAAACTGTTTTTT.

The table lists this clonotype with a few counts. This rearrangement joins TRBV10-3 to TRBJ2-3; TRBD2 aligns across 14 bases. Germline V gene data show CDR1 as ENHRY and CDR2 as SYGVKD. The CDR3 is 16 residues long. J was trimmed by 4 bases and V by 8 bases; bases with no gene match: 8. The CDR3 spells CAISSGLAGGSDTQYF. CDR3 DNA sequence: TGTGCCATCTCCAGCGGACTAGCGGGAGGATCAGATACGCAGTATTTT.

The chain joins TRBV5-4 to TRBJ2-7; D is uncertain. The CDR3 loop spans 13 amino acids. V was trimmed by 2 bases and J by 5 bases, leaving 11 bases between them. The germline V gene encodes CDR1 SGHNT and CDR2 YYREEE (reference sequence). CDR3 region: CASSFRATNEQYF. DNA for the CDR3: TGTGCCAGCAGCTTTCGGGCGACGAACGAGCAGTACTTC.

This clonotype was detected only a few times. The chain carries TRBV7-2 and TRBJ2-3; D uncertain. Germline assignment: CDR1 SGHTA and CDR2 FQGNSA. The CDR3 runs to 17 residues. V lost 4 bases, J lost 1 base, and 18 bases lay in between. The CDR3 loop is CASSSIPLLKGTDTQYF. In DNA, the CDR3 is TGTGCCAGCAGCTCTATCCCCCTTTTGAAGGGCACAGATACGCAGTATTTT.

This chain links TRBV12-3 or TRBV12-4 with TRBJ1-2, with a tentative D call TRBD1 (5 bases). V was pared by 6 bases and J by 4 bases, with 18 bases between. CDR3 size: 15 residues. The CDR3 reads CASSPTGDPLYGYTF. The CDR3 DNA reads as TGTGCCAGCAGCCCAACCGGGGACCCCCTCTATGGCTACACCTTC.

This clonotype was seen only a few times. CDR3 nucleotides: TGTGCCAGCAGCCTAGGGGTAGCCCCCCATGCCGCAGATACGCAGTATTTT. Its translation is CASSLGVAPHAADTQYF. The chain employs TRBV7-2 and TRBJ2-3, with a tentative D call TRBD1 (5 bases). The length of the CDR3 is 17 residues. V lost 5 bases and J lost 4, with 22 bases in between. Per the germline V gene, CDR1 is SGHTA and CDR2 is FQGNSA.

In this sample, this clonotype turned up a few times. V gene TRBV20-1 combines with J gene TRBJ1-2; D is undetermined. Trimming removed 5 bases at V and 5 bases at J, with 12 bases between. Germline CDR1 DFQATT, CDR2 SNEGSKA (reference sequence). CDR3 size: 12 residues. CDR3 residues: CSARRGRYGYTF. CDR3 sequence (DNA): TGCAGTGCTCGTCGTGGGAGGTATGGCTACACCTTC.

This clonotype has more than one count but fewer than ten. The chain links TRBV7-2 to TRBJ2-7; no reliable D call. The CDR3 is made up of 15 amino acids. Germline CDR1 and CDR2: SGHTA and FQGNSA. Trimming shortened V by 1 base and J by 6 bases, and 16 bases separated the two germline ends. The CDR3 loop is CASSLVVGLASEQYF. DNA for the CDR3: TGTGCCAGCAGCTTAGTAGTAGGTCTGGCTTCCGAGCAGTACTTC.

The chain couples TRBV20-1 to TRBJ2-1; 10 bases align to TRBD2. The CDR3 is made up of 13 amino acids. CDR1 is DFQATT and CDR2 is SNEGSKA in the germline V gene (reference sequence). J was trimmed by 4 bases and V by 6 bases; bases with no gene match: 3. The CDR3 loop is CSARTSGYNEQFF. The CDR3 nucleotides are TGCAGTGCCAGGACTAGCGGATACAATGAGCAGTTCTTC.

This clonotype was seen a few times. The chain employs TRBV6-2 or TRBV6-3 and TRBJ2-1; 8 bases align to TRBD2. The germline gives CDR1 MNHEY, CDR2 SVGEGT. Trimming removed 7 bases from V and 12 bases from J; junction bases left unmatched: 11. The CDR3 is 13 residues long. Here the CDR3 reads CASKPGLDFPQFF. The CDR3 coding sequence is TGTGCCAGCAAACCGGGACTAGATTTCCCGCAGTTCTTC.